This T cell receptor beta chain stems from a study of blood T cell repertoires in COVID-19. For the study at large: Italy, Spain and the United States were the sources of the convalescent and acute COVID-19 samples. The analysed material was cDNA or gDNA that came from T cells, B-cell-depleted T cells, or PBMCs.

Here immunoSEQ multiplex PCR was the method, and the copy in TCRdb shows in-frame clones only, minus some. The sample shows roughly 380,000 clones, more than 75% of them seen only once. The CDR3 runs to 15 residues. Trimming removed 5 bases at V and 0 bases at J, with 13 bases between. Per the germline V gene, CDR1 is MDHEN and CDR2 is SYDVKM. The V and J genes are TRBV28 and TRBJ1-1; D might be TRBD1 (6 bases). The specimen was peripheral blood. This TCR derives from a human donor with acute or convalescent COVID-19. The donor label of this sample is uncertain. The CDR3 region is CASSGWTAMNTEAFF. The DNA of the CDR3 is TGTGCCAGCAGTGGCTGGACAGCAATGAACACTGAAGCTTTCTTT.